The rows below give T cell receptor beta chains drawn from one sample of a study of blood T cell repertoires in COVID-19. TCRdb's copy holds only in-frame clones and misses some; the assay was immunoSEQ multiplex PCR. There are about 160,000 clones in the sample; 80% to 90% occur only once, and 1.1% lies in the top ten. Source material: peripheral blood. Source of these receptors: a man in his forties with acute or convalescent COVID-19. CDR3s include the opening cysteine and the closing phenylalanine or tryptophan. A D gene is named only where the DNA matches it firmly. Size is stated for part of the rows, as once, few or many counts, or as a class when the clone is expanded.

size,D,J,V,DNA,CDR3
.,.,TRBJ2-7,TRBV7-6,TGTGCCAGCAGCCCAGAGGGCCGGACAGACTACGAGCAGTACTTC,CASSPEGRTDYEQYF
few,.,TRBJ1-2,TRBV3-1/TRBV3-2,TGTGCCAGCAGCCAAGAAGCAGGGGCTGGTGGCTACACCTTC,CASSQEAGAGGYTF
.,.,TRBJ2-2,TRBV7-3,TGTGCCAGCAGCTTACAGGCGAACATGAACACCGGGGAGCTGTTTTTT,CASSLQANMNTGELFF
.,TRBD1,TRBJ1-2,TRBV13,TGTGCCAGCGGAATACAGGGGGCGCGGGTTTATGGCTACACCTTC,CASGIQGARVYGYTF
.,TRBD2,TRBJ2-1,TRBV5-4,TGTGCCAGCAGCTCAGCGGGGGCCTCCTACAATGAGCAGTTCTTC,CASSSAGASYNEQFF
.,.,TRBJ2-1,TRBV6-5,TGTGCCAGCAGCGCCACGGGGTACTCCTACAATGAGCAGTTCTTC,CASSATGYSYNEQFF
.,TRBD1,TRBJ1-5,TRBV6-1,TGTGCCAGCAGTGAAAGGGACAGTCGGTCCGGGTATAGCAATCAGCCCCAGCATTTT,CASSERDSRSGYSNQPQHF
once,.,TRBJ2-1,TRBV7-9,TGTGCCAGCAGCTTAGCGGACAAAGGTAACAATGAGCAGTTCTTC,CASSLADKGNNEQFF
once,.,TRBJ1-1,TRBV2,TGTGCCAGCAGTGTAGTTGCAGGCAACACTGAAGCTTTCTTT,CASSVVAGNTEAFF
.,TRBD2,TRBJ2-2,TRBV11-2,TGTGCCAGCAGCTTCCCTAGCGGGGGAACGAACACCGGGGAGCTGTTTTTT,CASSFPSGGTNTGELFF
.,TRBD1,TRBJ2-7,TRBV5-1,TGCGCCAGCGCCGAAACGGCCGGGACAGGGGCTAACGAGCAGTACTTC,CASAETAGTGANEQYF
.,TRBD1,TRBJ2-3,TRBV25-1,TGTGCCAGCAGTGAATCAGGGGGCGGTACAGATACGCAGTATTTT,CASSESGGGTDTQYF
.,.,TRBJ1-1,TRBV15,TGTGCCACCAGGAGGGACCGGGGGTACACTGAAGCTTTCTTT,CATRRDRGYTEAFF
.,.,TRBJ2-3,TRBV9,TGTGCCAGCAGCGTAGCACTAGCCGGAGGCACAGATACGCAGTATTTT,CASSVALAGGTDTQYF
.,TRBD2,TRBJ2-3,TRBV10-2,TGCGCCAGCAGAGCCCGACTAGCGGGGGACACAGATACGCAGTATTTT,CASRARLAGDTDTQYF
.,.,TRBJ1-2,TRBV25-1,TGTGCCAGCAGTGAGGGCAGGGGAGACTATGGCTACACCTTC,CASSEGRGDYGYTF
.,TRBD2,TRBJ2-3,TRBV7-3,TGTGCCAGCAGCCCTAGGGGACTAGCCTCAGATACGCAGTATTTT,CASSPRGLASDTQYF
.,.,TRBJ2-2,TRBV3-1/TRBV3-2,TGTGCCAGCAGCCAAGGGGGTAGGGACATACGTACCGGGGAGCTGTTTTTT,CASSQGGRDIRTGELFF
few,.,TRBJ1-4,TRBV11-2,TGTGCCAGCACCCCCAGGCAGAAGAATGAAAAACTGTTTTTT,CASTPRQKNEKLFF
.,.,TRBJ1-2,TRBV5-8,TGTGCCAGCAACCCGAGGGCAGCGACCTATGGCTACACCTTC,CASNPRAATYGYTF
.,TRBD1,TRBJ1-2,TRBV5-4,TGTGCCAGCAGCCACCTGACAGGGTTTGGCTACACCTTC,CASSHLTGFGYTF
.,.,TRBJ2-7,TRBV4-2,TGTGCCAGCAGCCAAGTGGCGGGGGCGTCCTACGAGCAGTACTTC,CASSQVAGASYEQYF
.,.,TRBJ1-2,TRBV4-3,TGCGCCAGCAGCCAAGCCGCGGGGGCGGCAGGCGATGGCTACACCTTC,CASSQAAGAAGDGYTF
few,.,TRBJ2-7,TRBV11-2,TGTGCCAGCAGCTTCGTCTCCAAGGCCGGGGACGAGCAGTACTTC,CASSFVSKAGDEQYF
.,.,TRBJ2-5,TRBV28,TGTGCCAGCAGTTCCCGGACAGGGAGGGGAGAGACCCAGTACTTC,CASSSRTGRGETQYF
once,TRBD1,TRBJ1-2,TRBV10-3,TGTGCCACAGACAGGGGGAGTAATGGCTACACCTTC,CATDRGSNGYTF
.,TRBD1,TRBJ2-7,TRBV11-1,TGTGCCAGCAGCTTAGCGGCGACAGGGGTGGTTGAGCAGTACTTC,CASSLAATGVVEQYF
.,.,TRBJ1-2,TRBV5-1,TGCGCCAGCAGCTACCAGGGGTCCGGTGGCTACACCTTC,CASSYQGSGGYTF
.,TRBD1,TRBJ2-7,TRBV3-1/TRBV3-2,TGTGCCAGCGCTAAGACAGGGGGCTATGAGCAGTACTTC,CASAKTGGYEQYF
.,.,TRBJ2-7,TRBV11-2,TGTGCCAGCAGCATTGCGGGTGACTCCTACGAGCAGTACTTC,CASSIAGDSYEQYF
.,.,TRBJ2-1,TRBV10-2,TGCGCCAGCAGTGAGTCGCAGGGGGGCGGCCCCAATGAGCAGTTCTTC,CASSESQGGGPNEQFF
.,.,TRBJ2-7,TRBV5-1,TGCGCCAGCAGCGGAACCGGACAGTTCTCCTACGAGCAGTACTTC,CASSGTGQFSYEQYF
once,.,TRBJ2-7,TRBV28,TGTGCCAGCAGTGGGGGGAACGGGTTCCACGAGCAGTACTTC,CASSGGNGFHEQYF
.,.,TRBJ1-1,TRBV18,TGTGCCAGCTCTCGGGAGGGGCGGGACACTGAAGCTTTCTTT,CASSREGRDTEAFF
.,.,TRBJ2-7,TRBV7-2,TGTGCCAGCAGCTTAGGGACGGGAGCCTACGAGCAGTACTTC,CASSLGTGAYEQYF
.,TRBD1,TRBJ2-1,TRBV7-3,TGTGCCAGCAGCTTAGGGACAGGGTCCTACAATGAGCAGTTCTTC,CASSLGTGSYNEQFF
.,.,TRBJ2-1,TRBV9,TGTGCCAGCAGCGCCGGTTTGGTCTATGAGCAGTTCTTC,CASSAGLVYEQFF
once,TRBD1,TRBJ1-1,TRBV5-1,TGCGCCAGCAGCTTGGTGGGAGACAGGGCCACTGAAGCTTTCTTT,CASSLVGDRATEAFF
once,.,TRBJ1-2,TRBV11-2,TGTGCCAGCAGCCCGACCAGGGGTTATGGCTACACCTTC,CASSPTRGYGYTF
.,.,TRBJ1-3,TRBV5-6,TGTGCCAGCAGCTTGGTAGTCGGGGGTCGAGGAAACACCATATATTTT,CASSLVVGGRGNTIYF
.,TRBD1,TRBJ1-1,TRBV5-6,TGTGCCAGCAGCCAGCGAGACAGGGGGGGATTAGCTGAAGCTTTCTTT,CASSQRDRGGLAEAFF
.,.,TRBJ1-1,TRBV27,TGTGCCAGCAGTTTAGCGGTGAGCGTCAACACTGAAGCTTTCTTT,CASSLAVSVNTEAFF
.,TRBD2,TRBJ2-1,TRBV10-3,TGTGCCATCACCGGGACTAGCGGTGGGTCCTACAATGAGCAGTTCTTC,CAITGTSGGSYNEQFF
.,.,TRBJ1-5,TRBV2,TGTGCCAGCGGACGGAGGCAAGATCAGCCCCAGCATTTT,CASGRRQDQPQHF
.,TRBD2,TRBJ2-1,TRBV29-1,TGCAGCGTTGCCGGGACTAGCGGGGGCCCGGGGTATGAGCAGTTCTTC,CSVAGTSGGPGYEQFF
.,.,TRBJ1-3,TRBV5-1,TGCGCCAGCAGCCCATCCCCCAGGGAAGCTGGAAACACCATATATTTT,CASSPSPREAGNTIYF
.,TRBD1,TRBJ1-1,TRBV6-2/TRBV6-3,TGTGCCAGCAGCCTATTGACAGGGAAAGCTTTCTTT,CASSLLTGKAFF
few,TRBD2,TRBJ2-1,TRBV2,TGTGCCAGCGCCCTCAGCGGGGGGGCAAACAATGAGCAGTTCTTC,CASALSGGANNEQFF
.,TRBD2,TRBJ2-7,TRBV4-2,TGTGCCAGCCTTGGGGGGGGTTTAGGGCAGTACTTC,CASLGGGLGQYF
.,.,TRBJ2-1,TRBV9,TGTGCCAGCAGCGCTAACGGAGATGCCTACAATGAGCAGTTCTTC,CASSANGDAYNEQFF
few,TRBD1,TRBJ1-2,TRBV7-6,TGTGCCAGCAGACCCGGGACAGGGAGAGGTCTGTATGGCTACACCTTC,CASRPGTGRGLYGYTF
.,TRBD1,TRBJ2-7,TRBV18,TGTGCCAGCTCACCGGGGCAGGGGGCGAACGAGCAGTACTTC,CASSPGQGANEQYF
few,TRBD1,TRBJ2-1,TRBV19,TGTGCCAGTAGTACCAGGGGGCTTCTCTACAATGAGCAGTTCTTC,CASSTRGLLYNEQFF
.,.,TRBJ1-2,TRBV6-6,TGTGCCAGCAGTTTGCTTCAGGGGATCGATGGCTACACCTTC,CASSLLQGIDGYTF